These 17 T cell receptor beta chains were all obtained from the same sample, sequenced in a study of blood T cell repertoires in COVID-19. Generated by immunoSEQ multiplex PCR, the TCRdb table keeps only in-frame clones and is missing some. Among a few hundred thousand clones listed, around nine tenths were seen once. The material sequenced was peripheral blood. The receptors derive from a woman under 30 who had recovered from COVID-19.

The chain couples TRBV2 to TRBJ1-2; TRBD1 agrees at 7 bases. Losses at the gene ends were 6 bases for V and 8 bases for J; bases not matched to a gene: 12. Germline values: CDR1 SNHLY, CDR2 FYNNEI. The length of the CDR3 is 14 residues. The CDR3 sequence is CASRGDSTLGGYTF. DNA of the CDR3: TGTGCCAGCAGAGGGGACAGCACATTGGGCGGCTACACCTTC.

The rearrangement joins TRBV7-9 to TRBJ2-7; a possible D gene is TRBD2 (5 bases). The CDR3 has 13 amino acids. With 5 bases removed from V and 3 bases from J, the gap between germline ends came to 11 bases. Per the germline V gene, CDR1 is SEHNR and CDR2 is FQNEAQ (reference sequence). CDR3: CASSLRTDYEQYF. The CDR3 nucleotides read TGTGCCAGCAGCCTCCGGACTGACTACGAGCAGTACTTC.

The gene calls are TRBV27 and TRBJ2-3; 7 bases are a match to TRBD2. The CDR3 consists of 13 residues. The V segment lost 5 bases and the J segment 3 bases; nucleotides outside the gene matches: 2. The germline V gene encodes CDR1 MNHEY and CDR2 SMNVEV (reference sequence). The CDR3 here is CASSVLATDTQYF. The CDR3 region has the DNA TGTGCCAGCAGTGTACTAGCGACAGATACGCAGTATTTT.

The chain combines TRBV5-1 with TRBJ2-1, with a weak D call TRBD1 (6 bases). The CDR3 has 13 residues. Germline V gene lookup returns CDR1 SGHRS and CDR2 YFSETQ. V lost 0 bases and J lost 10, with 11 bases in between. In nucleotides, the CDR3 is TGCGCCAGCAGCTTGGGTGGACAGATCGAGCAGTTCTTC. It yields the protein CASSLGGQIEQFF.

V usage is TRBV7-6 and J usage is TRBJ1-3; no clear D gene. V lost 5 bases and J lost 0, with 8 bases in between. Germline V CDR1 and CDR2: SGHVS, FNYEAQ. The CDR3 sequence is 14 residues long. CDR3 in amino acids: CASSAQSSGNTIYF. For the CDR3, the DNA is TGTGCCAGCAGCGCACAGAGCTCTGGAAACACCATATATTTT.

This clone was observed a few times. The chain carries TRBV7-9 and TRBJ1-1; no clear D gene. Per germline, CDR1 SEHNR and CDR2 FQNEAQ (reference sequence). V lost 3 bases, J lost 1 base, and 6 bases lay in between. The CDR3 is 13 residues long. Here the CDR3 DNA reads TGTGCCAGCAGCTTGTCATGGAACACTGAAGCTTTCTTT. Translated: CASSLSWNTEAFF.

This sequence joins TRBV27 and TRBJ2-1; D ambiguous. The V gene's germline CDR1 is MNHEY and CDR2 SMNVEV (reference sequence). The CDR3 extends over 11 amino acids. Trimming removed 2 bases at V and 13 bases at J, with 9 bases between. The CDR3 nucleotides are TGTGCCAGCAGTTTAAGAGAGTACCAGTTCTTC. Its translation is CASSLREYQFF.

This clone has only one observation. The chain recombines TRBV7-7 with TRBJ2-7; D is possibly TRBD2 (6 bases). Trimming pared 5 bases from V and 2 bases from J, leaving 13 bases between. CDR3 length: 14 residues. The germline V gene has CDR1 SSHAT and CDR2 FNYEAQ (reference sequence). For the CDR3, the DNA is TGTGCCAGCAGCCCGGGACTTAGGGCCTACGAGCAGTACTTC. Protein: CASSPGLRAYEQYF.

The gene calls are TRBV18 and TRBJ1-2; D might be TRBD1 (6 bases). The length of the CDR3 is 14 residues. Trimming took 3 bases from V and 4 from J, leaving 12 bases between them. Germline V gene sequence: CDR1 KGHSH, CDR2 LQKENI. The CDR3 spells CASSPRQAIYGYTF. For the CDR3, the DNA is TGTGCCAGCTCACCTCGACAGGCGATCTATGGCTACACCTTC.

V usage is TRBV28 and J usage is TRBJ1-3, with TRBD1 identical over 9 bases. CDR1 is MDHEN, CDR2 SYDVKM, per germline. Unmatched junction bases numbered 4, after V lost 3 bases and J lost 7 bases. This CDR3 is built from 14 residues. CDR3 loop: CASSFIDRGNTIYF. The CDR3 DNA reads as TGTGCCAGCAGTTTCATCGACAGGGGGAACACCATATATTTT.

The chain carries TRBV6-5 and TRBJ2-1; possible D gene TRBD2, 6 bases. The CDR3 contains 13 residues. CDR1 is MNHEY, CDR2 SVGAGI, per germline. Trimming stripped 0 bases from V and 8 bases from J, with 8 bases between. CDR3 nucleotide sequence: TGTGCCAGCAGTTACTCGACGGGGGATGAGCAGTTCTTC. The encoded protein is CASSYSTGDEQFF.

The chain carries TRBV27 and TRBJ2-3; 8 nucleotides agree with TRBD2. This CDR3 has 16 residues. Unmatched junction bases numbered 8, after V lost 2 bases and J lost 4 bases. The germline V gene encodes CDR1 MNHEY and CDR2 SMNVEV (reference sequence). The CDR3 DNA reads as TGTGCCAGCAGTTTAGGGAGCGGGAGTAGTGCAGATACGCAGTATTTT. It specifies CASSLGSGSSADTQYF.

This chain links TRBV24-1 with TRBJ2-3; TRBD1 agrees at 9 bases. Germline CDR1 reads KGHDR; CDR2 reads SFDVKD. There are 16 residues in the CDR3. J was trimmed by 3 bases and V by 7 bases; bases with no gene match: 10. CDR3 amino acids: CATSETGTGKTDTQYF. Here the CDR3 DNA reads TGTGCCACCAGCGAAACCGGGACAGGGAAGACAGATACGCAGTATTTT.

Here the CDR3 reads CASTREWVYNEQFF. The CDR3 DNA sequence: TGTGCCAGCACGAGGGAATGGGTCTACAATGAGCAGTTCTTC. The genes are TRBV6-5 and TRBJ2-1, with D possibly being TRBD2 (5 bases). The CDR3 has 14 amino acids. V was trimmed by 7 bases and J by 3 bases, leaving 13 bases between them. Germline lookup yields CDR1 MNHEY and CDR2 SVGAGI.

The chain employs TRBV5-6 and TRBJ1-1; 7 nucleotides match TRBD1. Germline CDR1 reads SGHDT; CDR2 reads YYEEEE. The CDR3 has 12 amino acids. The trim removed 4 bases at V and 5 bases at J, leaving 2 bases unmatched. CDR3 coding DNA: TGTGCCAGCAGCACAGGGGTAACTGAAGCTTTCTTT. This translates into CASSTGVTEAFF.

V usage is TRBV15 and J usage is TRBJ1-2, with TRBD1 identical over 7 bases. The ends lost 5 bases at V and 4 bases at J; junction bases unmatched: 4. Germline assignment: CDR1 LNHNV and CDR2 YYDKDF (reference sequence). The CDR3 contains 13 residues. CDR3 loop: CATSLQGSYGYTF. In DNA, the CDR3 is TGTGCCACCAGCTTACAGGGGTCCTATGGCTACACCTTC.

This rearrangement joins TRBV18 to TRBJ2-7; 9 positions match TRBD1. The J segment lost 4 bases and the V segment lost 5 bases, leaving 6 bases of the junction unmatched. Germline V gene lookup returns CDR1 KGHSH and CDR2 LQKENI. The CDR3 covers 14 residues. This chain's CDR3 is CASSYSGQGYEQYF. The CDR3 nucleotides are TGTGCCAGCTCATACTCGGGACAGGGTTACGAGCAGTACTTC.